This is a list of T cell receptor beta chains from one sample in a study of blood T cell repertoires in COVID-19. Only in-frame clones appear in the TCRdb table, and some are missing; sequencing was by immunoSEQ multiplex PCR. The table lists roughly 290,000 clones, 65% to 85% of them singletons. Sequencing input: peripheral blood. Every receptor here comes from a person aged 70 to 85 with COVID-19, enrolled during active disease. CDR3s include the opening cysteine and the closing phenylalanine or tryptophan. D genes are given only for firm matches. Size tells how often a clone was seen (once, few, many) or the class of an expanded clone, and some rows leave it out.

v_gene	abundance	d_gene	j_gene	CDR3aa	CDR3nt
TRBV5-1	NA	TRBD1	TRBJ1-1	CASSSDRPMGTEAFF	TGCGCCAGCAGCTCGGACAGGCCAATGGGTACTGAAGCTTTCTTT
TRBV28	NA	NA	TRBJ1-5	CASSLGEAAYSNQPQHF	TGTGCCAGCAGTTTAGGAGAGGCGGCCTATAGCAATCAGCCCCAGCATTTT
TRBV19	NA	NA	TRBJ1-2	CASSLYHEDTFNYGYTF	TGTGCCAGTAGTCTCTATCACGAGGACACCTTTAACTATGGCTACACCTTC
TRBV7-2	NA	NA	TRBJ1-2	CASSSTDRVYGYTF	TGTGCCAGCAGCTCGACGGACAGAGTATATGGCTACACCTTC
TRBV9	NA	NA	TRBJ1-1	CASSKAMNTEAFF	TGTGCCAGCAGCAAAGCAATGAACACTGAAGCTTTCTTT
TRBV29-1	few	NA	TRBJ2-3	CSVTGSDTQYF	TGCAGCGTTACAGGATCGGATACGCAGTATTTT
TRBV5-4	NA	TRBD2	TRBJ2-3	CASSGGGARTDTQYF	TGTGCCAGCAGCGGCGGGGGGGCCCGTACAGATACGCAGTATTTT
TRBV6-5	NA	NA	TRBJ1-1	CASVNRARDTEAFF	TGTGCCAGCGTTAACAGGGCTCGGGACACTGAAGCTTTCTTT
TRBV2	NA	NA	TRBJ1-3	CASRTNSGAGNTIYF	TGTGCCAGCAGAACAAACAGCGGAGCTGGAAACACCATATATTTT
TRBV6-6	many	TRBD2	TRBJ2-7	CASSPSRAGGSYEQYF	TGTGCCAGCAGCCCCTCCCGGGCGGGGGGCTCATACGAGCAGTACTTC
TRBV2	NA	NA	TRBJ2-2	CASARAPNTGELFF	TGTGCCAGCGCGCGCGCGCCGAACACCGGGGAGCTGTTTTTT
TRBV19	NA	NA	TRBJ1-5	CASSIKWGLSNQPQHF	TGTGCCAGTAGTATCAAATGGGGCTTAAGCAATCAGCCCCAGCATTTT
TRBV7-2	NA	TRBD1	TRBJ1-5	CASRFRQGLNQPQHF	TGTGCCAGCAGATTTAGACAGGGGCTGAATCAGCCCCAGCATTTT
TRBV6-5	NA	TRBD2	TRBJ2-1	CASLPIAGANEQFF	TGTGCCAGCCTTCCTATAGCGGGAGCAAATGAGCAGTTCTTC
TRBV29-1	NA	NA	TRBJ1-1	CSVEGLPGEAFF	TGCAGCGTTGAAGGACTACCCGGGGAAGCTTTCTTT
TRBV2	NA	NA	TRBJ1-3	CASGGLRRGNTIYF	TGTGCCAGTGGGGGCCTCAGGAGGGGAAACACCATATATTTT
TRBV27	few	NA	TRBJ2-1	CASSPNYNEQFF	TGTGCCAGCAGTCCCAACTACAATGAGCAGTTCTTC
TRBV5-5	NA	TRBD1	TRBJ2-2	CASSPRVGGDTGELFF	TGTGCCAGCTCCCCCCGCGTAGGGGGCGACACCGGGGAGCTGTTTTTT
TRBV7-9	NA	TRBD1	TRBJ1-2	CASSLVQDRSYGYTF	TGTGCCAGCAGCTTAGTTCAGGACAGGAGCTATGGCTACACCTTC
TRBV4-1	NA	TRBD1	TRBJ1-6	CASRTGNGQNSPLHF	TGCGCCAGCAGGACAGGGAATGGGCAGAATTCACCCCTCCACTTT